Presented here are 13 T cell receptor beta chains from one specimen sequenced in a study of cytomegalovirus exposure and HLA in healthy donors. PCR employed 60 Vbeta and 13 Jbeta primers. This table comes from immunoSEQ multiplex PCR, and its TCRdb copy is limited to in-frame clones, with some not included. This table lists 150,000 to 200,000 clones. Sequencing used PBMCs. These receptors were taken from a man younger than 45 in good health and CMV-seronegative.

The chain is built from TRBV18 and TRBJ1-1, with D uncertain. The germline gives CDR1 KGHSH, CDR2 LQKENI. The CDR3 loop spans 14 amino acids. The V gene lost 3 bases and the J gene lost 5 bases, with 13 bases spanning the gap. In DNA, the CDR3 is TGTGCCAGCTCACCCGCAGCGGGTTGGACTGAAGCTTTCTTT. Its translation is CASSPAAGWTEAFF.

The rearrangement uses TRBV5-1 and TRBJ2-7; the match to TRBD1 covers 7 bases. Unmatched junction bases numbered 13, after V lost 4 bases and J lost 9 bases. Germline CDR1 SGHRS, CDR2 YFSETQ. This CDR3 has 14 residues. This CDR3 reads CASSPGDSLGGQYF. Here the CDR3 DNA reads TGCGCCAGCAGCCCAGGGGACAGCCTAGGTGGGCAGTACTTC.

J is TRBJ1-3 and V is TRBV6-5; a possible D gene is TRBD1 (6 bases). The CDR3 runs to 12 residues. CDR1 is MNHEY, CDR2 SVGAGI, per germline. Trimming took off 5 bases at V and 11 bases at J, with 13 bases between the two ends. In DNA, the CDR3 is TGTGCCAGCAGTAAACCACAGGGACCCATATATTTT. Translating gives CASSKPQGPIYF.

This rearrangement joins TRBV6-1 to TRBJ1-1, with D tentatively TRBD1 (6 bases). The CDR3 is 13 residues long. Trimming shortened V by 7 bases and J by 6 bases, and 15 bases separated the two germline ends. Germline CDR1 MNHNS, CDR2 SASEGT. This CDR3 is CASNKRGKAEAFF. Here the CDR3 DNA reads TGTGCCAGCAATAAGAGGGGGAAGGCTGAAGCTTTCTTT.

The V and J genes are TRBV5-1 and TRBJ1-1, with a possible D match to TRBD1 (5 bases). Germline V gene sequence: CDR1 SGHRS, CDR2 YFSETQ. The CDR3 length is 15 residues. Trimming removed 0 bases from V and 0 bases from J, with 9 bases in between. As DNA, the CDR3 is TGCGCCAGCAGCTTGGAGCCAGGGATGAACACTGAAGCTTTCTTT. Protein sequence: CASSLEPGMNTEAFF.

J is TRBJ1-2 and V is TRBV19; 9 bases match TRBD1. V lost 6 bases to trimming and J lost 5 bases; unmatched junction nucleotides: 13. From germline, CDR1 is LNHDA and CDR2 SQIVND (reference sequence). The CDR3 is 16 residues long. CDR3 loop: CASSETGTGSSYGYTF. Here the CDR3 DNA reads TGTGCCAGTAGCGAAACCGGGACAGGGTCCTCTTATGGCTACACCTTC.

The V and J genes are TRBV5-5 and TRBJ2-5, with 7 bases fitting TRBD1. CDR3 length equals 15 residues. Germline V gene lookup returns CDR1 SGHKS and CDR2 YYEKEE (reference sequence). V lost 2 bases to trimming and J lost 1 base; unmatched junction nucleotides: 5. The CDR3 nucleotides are TGTGCCAGCAGCTTCAGGGGGACAGTCCAAGAGACCCAGTACTTC. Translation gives CASSFRGTVQETQYF.

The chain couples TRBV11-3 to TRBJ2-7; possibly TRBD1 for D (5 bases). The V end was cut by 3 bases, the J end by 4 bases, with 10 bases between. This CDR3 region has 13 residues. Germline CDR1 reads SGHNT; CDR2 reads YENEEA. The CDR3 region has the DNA TGTGCCAGCAGCTTCCCCAGGGTTTACGAGCAGTACTTC. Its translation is CASSFPRVYEQYF.

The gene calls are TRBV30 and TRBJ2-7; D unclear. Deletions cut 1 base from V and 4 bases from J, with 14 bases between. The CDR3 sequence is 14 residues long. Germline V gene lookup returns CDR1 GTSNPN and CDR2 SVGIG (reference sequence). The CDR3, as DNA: TGTGCCTGGAGTGCCTCCCCCCCCGTATACGAGCAGTACTTC. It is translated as CAWSASPPVYEQYF.

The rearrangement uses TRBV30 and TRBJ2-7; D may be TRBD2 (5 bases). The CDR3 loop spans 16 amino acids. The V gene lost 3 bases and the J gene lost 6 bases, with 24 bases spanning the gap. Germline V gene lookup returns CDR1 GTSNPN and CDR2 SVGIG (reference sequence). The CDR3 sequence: CAWRPWNGENSREQYF. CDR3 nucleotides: TGTGCCTGGAGGCCCTGGAATGGGGAGAATTCTCGCGAGCAGTACTTC.

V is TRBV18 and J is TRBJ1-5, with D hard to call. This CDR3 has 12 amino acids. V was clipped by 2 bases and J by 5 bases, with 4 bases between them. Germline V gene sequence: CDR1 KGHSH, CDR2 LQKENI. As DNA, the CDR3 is TGTGCCAGCTCACCATCGGATCAGCCCCAGCATTTT. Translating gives CASSPSDQPQHF. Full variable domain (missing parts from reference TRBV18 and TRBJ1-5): NAGVMQNPRHLVRRRGQEARLRCSPMKGHSHVYWYRQLPEEGLKFMVYLQKENIIDESGMPKERFSAEFPKEGPSILRIQQVVRGDSAAYFCASSPSDQPQHFGDGTRLSIL.

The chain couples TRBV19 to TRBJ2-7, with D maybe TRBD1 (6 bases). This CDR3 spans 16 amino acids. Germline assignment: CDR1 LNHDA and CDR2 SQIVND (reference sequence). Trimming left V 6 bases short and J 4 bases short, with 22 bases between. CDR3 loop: CASSEQGGGNSYEQYF. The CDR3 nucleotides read TGTGCCAGTAGCGAACAGGGTGGAGGTAATTCTTACGAGCAGTACTTC.

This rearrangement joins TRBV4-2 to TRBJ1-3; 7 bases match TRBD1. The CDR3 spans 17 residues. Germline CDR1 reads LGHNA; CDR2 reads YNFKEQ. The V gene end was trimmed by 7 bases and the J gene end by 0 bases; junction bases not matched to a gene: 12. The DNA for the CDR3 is TGTGCCAGCACTCGCGCGGGACAGCTTAACTCTGGAAACACCATATATTTT. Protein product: CASTRAGQLNSGNTIYF.